The clone carrying this T cell receptor (beta chain) has more than one count but fewer than ten. Its antigen is not identified. The data stem from a study of T-cell memory formation after mild COVID-19. The study, taken as a whole, reports: Shrinking CD4+ clones were chiefly CM and EM; CD8+ ones were chiefly EMRA. Clones that got smaller from day 15 to 85 had even CD4/CD8, while clones growing later tipped toward CD4+. Cross-reactive memory apparently joined, as some responding clones appeared in pre-infection memory.

TCRdb reprocessed the 5' RACE reads with MiXCR, giving one entry per CDR3 protein. Altogether 450,000 to 650,000 distinct CDR3 sequences are present, approximately 21% being singletons, with the ten largest covering approximately 8.4%. Germline V CDR1 and CDR2: SGHTA, FQGNSA. The CDR3 totals 14 residues. The V gene lost 2 bases and the J gene lost 4 bases, with 11 bases spanning the gap. Sequencing used PBMCs or a T cell subset sorted from them (not recorded which). This chain links TRBV7-2 with TRBJ2-5; D perhaps matches TRBD2 (6 bases). The receptor was derived from an adult woman who had mild COVID-19 (a few samples of this study predate the infection). Cell type and time point are not known. CDR3 region: CASSLMGAGETQYF. As DNA, the CDR3 is TGTGCCAGCAGCTTAATGGGAGCGGGAGAGACCCAGTACTTC.